Listed below are T cell receptor beta chains from one sample, sequenced in a study of control samples from healthy donors and cancer patients. The data were produced by immunoSEQ multiplex PCR, yet TCRdb's version contains in-frame clones alone and is incomplete. Here the sample spans some 150,000 clones, over 90% being singletons. Sequenced sample: PBMCs. All receptors come from a man between 60 and 70 years old with colorectal cancer. Both conserved end residues are part of each CDR3. Fields, in order: J gene, D gene, clone size, V gene, CDR3 DNA, CDR3 protein. A D gene is named only where the DNA matches it firmly. Clone size is shown for a subset of rows, as once, few, many or a class of expanded clone.

j_call: TRBJ1-1
d_call: -
clone_size: -
v_call: TRBV18
cdr3_nt: TGTGCCAGCTCACCAGAGGGTCGGAACACTGAAGCTTTCTTT
cdr3_aa: CASSPEGRNTEAFF

j_call: TRBJ2-3
d_call: TRBD1
clone_size: -
v_call: TRBV11-3
cdr3_nt: TGTGCCAGCAGCTTAGATTGCGCAGGGGGCTTCACAGATACGCAGTATTTT
cdr3_aa: CASSLDCAGGFTDTQYF

j_call: TRBJ1-2
d_call: TRBD1
clone_size: -
v_call: TRBV6-2/TRBV6-3
cdr3_nt: TGTGCCAGCAGTGTGAACAGGGGCGGCTATGGCTACACCTTC
cdr3_aa: CASSVNRGGYGYTF

j_call: TRBJ2-1
d_call: -
clone_size: -
v_call: TRBV11-1
cdr3_nt: TGTGCCAGCAGCTTGCATGAGCAGTTCTTC
cdr3_aa: CASSLHEQFF

j_call: TRBJ2-1
d_call: TRBD2
clone_size: -
v_call: TRBV28
cdr3_nt: TGTGCCAGCAGTTTATTCCCTCAAGCGGGGGCTGAGCAGTTCTTC
cdr3_aa: CASSLFPQAGAEQFF

j_call: TRBJ1-5
d_call: -
clone_size: -
v_call: TRBV2
cdr3_nt: TGTGCCAGCAGTGCCATAGGGTATAGCAATCAGCCCCAGCATTTT
cdr3_aa: CASSAIGYSNQPQHF

j_call: TRBJ2-7
d_call: -
clone_size: -
v_call: TRBV5-1
cdr3_nt: TGCGCCAGCAGCACGGAAGCGGCAGCCTCCTACGAGCAGTACTTC
cdr3_aa: CASSTEAAASYEQYF

j_call: TRBJ2-7
d_call: -
clone_size: -
v_call: TRBV28
cdr3_nt: TGTGCCAGCAGAGGGGCAGAGGCCTACGAGCAGTACTTC
cdr3_aa: CASRGAEAYEQYF

j_call: TRBJ1-4
d_call: TRBD1
clone_size: -
v_call: TRBV28
cdr3_nt: TGTGCCAGCAGTTTCGGACAGGCGCCGAATGAAAAACTGTTTTTT
cdr3_aa: CASSFGQAPNEKLFF

j_call: TRBJ2-1
d_call: TRBD1
clone_size: -
v_call: TRBV3-1/TRBV3-2
cdr3_nt: TGTGCCAGCAGCCAAGATCAAGTCACAGGGGGAAAGTTCTTC
cdr3_aa: CASSQDQVTGGKFF

j_call: TRBJ2-3
d_call: -
clone_size: once
v_call: TRBV27
cdr3_nt: TGTGCCAGCAGTCCAGGTTCCGGGTTCAGCACAGATACGCAGTATTTT
cdr3_aa: CASSPGSGFSTDTQYF

j_call: TRBJ2-2
d_call: TRBD2
clone_size: -
v_call: TRBV19
cdr3_nt: TGTGCCAGTAGCTCAGCTAGCGGAATAGCGAACACCGGGGAGCTGTTTTTT
cdr3_aa: CASSSASGIANTGELFF

j_call: TRBJ1-4
d_call: -
clone_size: -
v_call: TRBV2
cdr3_nt: TGTGCCAGCAGGGCGGATCCGTCTAATGAAAAACTGTTTTTT
cdr3_aa: CASRADPSNEKLFF

j_call: TRBJ1-2
d_call: -
clone_size: once
v_call: TRBV10-3
cdr3_nt: TGTGCCATCCGTCGGGAACTGTCTGACTATGGCTACACCTTC
cdr3_aa: CAIRRELSDYGYTF

j_call: TRBJ1-3
d_call: -
clone_size: -
v_call: TRBV6-1
cdr3_nt: TGTGCCAGCAGTGAATTCGGGGGAGCGGGAAACACCATATATTTT
cdr3_aa: CASSEFGGAGNTIYF

j_call: TRBJ2-3
d_call: TRBD1
clone_size: -
v_call: TRBV7-9
cdr3_nt: TGTGCCAGCAGCTCACAGGGGGCGCGAGATACGCAGTATTTT
cdr3_aa: CASSSQGARDTQYF

j_call: TRBJ2-7
d_call: -
clone_size: -
v_call: TRBV19
cdr3_nt: TGTGCCAGTAGTATTATCCAGGGACCCTACGAGCAGTACTTC
cdr3_aa: CASSIIQGPYEQYF

j_call: TRBJ2-3
d_call: -
clone_size: -
v_call: TRBV3-1/TRBV3-2
cdr3_nt: TGTGCCAGCAGGTCGTGGGTAGGCGGCACAGATACGCAGTATTTT
cdr3_aa: CASRSWVGGTDTQYF

j_call: TRBJ1-1
d_call: -
clone_size: -
v_call: TRBV4-1
cdr3_nt: TGCGCCAGCAGCCAAGTAGTAAGGGGACCGAACACTGAAGCTTTCTTT
cdr3_aa: CASSQVVRGPNTEAFF

j_call: TRBJ2-5
d_call: -
clone_size: once
v_call: TRBV6-2/TRBV6-3
cdr3_nt: TGTGCCAGCAGTTACTCGTTGTCACGGTCTGGTCAAGAGACCCAGTACTTC
cdr3_aa: CASSYSLSRSGQETQYF

j_call: TRBJ1-1
d_call: -
clone_size: -
v_call: TRBV2
cdr3_nt: TGTGCCAGCAGTCCCCGGACAGTGAACACTGAAGCTTTCTTT
cdr3_aa: CASSPRTVNTEAFF

j_call: TRBJ2-3
d_call: TRBD2
clone_size: -
v_call: TRBV29-1
cdr3_nt: TGCAGCGTTGTAAGGGGAGCGGGGCCAAGCACAGATACGCAGTATTTT
cdr3_aa: CSVVRGAGPSTDTQYF

j_call: TRBJ2-7
d_call: -
clone_size: -
v_call: TRBV4-3
cdr3_nt: TGCGCCAGCAGCCAAGCTATTACGGGGGCCTACGAGCAGTACTTC
cdr3_aa: CASSQAITGAYEQYF

j_call: TRBJ2-5
d_call: -
clone_size: -
v_call: TRBV4-1
cdr3_nt: TGCGCCAGCAGCCGATATGGGACACCCCAAGAGACCCAGTACTTC
cdr3_aa: CASSRYGTPQETQYF

j_call: TRBJ1-2
d_call: -
clone_size: -
v_call: TRBV19
cdr3_nt: TGTGCCAGTAGTATCGGGACTCTAGGGAGAGGCTACACCTTC
cdr3_aa: CASSIGTLGRGYTF

j_call: TRBJ1-6
d_call: TRBD1
clone_size: -
v_call: TRBV5-1
cdr3_nt: TGCGCCAGCAGCTTGGACAGGGGCCATAATTCACCCCTCCACTTT
cdr3_aa: CASSLDRGHNSPLHF

j_call: TRBJ1-1
d_call: -
clone_size: -
v_call: TRBV19
cdr3_nt: TGTGCCAGTAGTGGTAGTGTCAAGGTTAACACTGAAGCTTTCTTT
cdr3_aa: CASSGSVKVNTEAFF

j_call: TRBJ2-7
d_call: TRBD1
clone_size: -
v_call: TRBV3-1/TRBV3-2
cdr3_nt: TGTGCCAGCAGCCAAGAAAGGGCCCCAGGGGGCGACGAGCAGTACTTC
cdr3_aa: CASSQERAPGGDEQYF

j_call: TRBJ2-5
d_call: TRBD2
clone_size: -
v_call: TRBV15
cdr3_nt: TGTGCCACCAGCAGAGATTTGGCGGGGGGCCAAGAGACCCAGTACTTC
cdr3_aa: CATSRDLAGGQETQYF

j_call: TRBJ1-2
d_call: -
clone_size: -
v_call: TRBV7-9
cdr3_nt: TGTGCCAGCAGCACCAGCGTCCCTCCACGGGATGGCTACACCTTC
cdr3_aa: CASSTSVPPRDGYTF

j_call: TRBJ2-7
d_call: -
clone_size: -
v_call: TRBV10-1
cdr3_nt: TGCGCCAGCAGTGAATCAGGAATGACCTACGAGCAGTACTTC
cdr3_aa: CASSESGMTYEQYF

j_call: TRBJ1-2
d_call: -
clone_size: -
v_call: TRBV27
cdr3_nt: TGTGCCAGCAGCCTCGGGGGCAACTATGGCTACACCTTC
cdr3_aa: CASSLGGNYGYTF

j_call: TRBJ2-7
d_call: TRBD1
clone_size: -
v_call: TRBV2
cdr3_nt: TGTGCCAGCTGCCGGACAGGGCGCTCCGAGCAGTACTTC
cdr3_aa: CASCRTGRSEQYF

j_call: TRBJ1-2
d_call: TRBD1
clone_size: once
v_call: TRBV28
cdr3_nt: TGTGCCAGCAGTTTAGAGGGTAGGGGGCGTTATGGCTACACCTTC
cdr3_aa: CASSLEGRGRYGYTF

j_call: TRBJ2-7
d_call: TRBD1
clone_size: -
v_call: TRBV6-1
cdr3_nt: TGTGCCAGCAGTGGGACAGGGGCTATAAGGTCCTACGAGCAGTACTTC
cdr3_aa: CASSGTGAIRSYEQYF

j_call: TRBJ1-1
d_call: -
clone_size: once
v_call: TRBV5-1
cdr3_nt: TGCGCCAGTCAGCAGGAGGACACTGAAGCTTTCTTT
cdr3_aa: CASQQEDTEAFF

j_call: TRBJ1-3
d_call: -
clone_size: -
v_call: TRBV5-1
cdr3_nt: TGCGCCAGCAGCTTGGCGGGCAGAGAGAGCTCTGGAAACACCATATATTTT
cdr3_aa: CASSLAGRESSGNTIYF

j_call: TRBJ1-2
d_call: -
clone_size: -
v_call: TRBV29-1
cdr3_nt: TGCAGCGTTGAAGATCTTTCAGGGGTTTACACCTTC
cdr3_aa: CSVEDLSGVYTF

j_call: TRBJ1-2
d_call: -
clone_size: -
v_call: TRBV10-3
cdr3_nt: TGTGCCATCAGTGAGGCTGGGTATGGCTACACCTTC
cdr3_aa: CAISEAGYGYTF

j_call: TRBJ2-5
d_call: TRBD1
clone_size: -
v_call: TRBV9
cdr3_nt: TGTGCCAGCAGCGTAGGGACAGGCTTACAAGAGACCCAGTACTTC
cdr3_aa: CASSVGTGLQETQYF

j_call: TRBJ1-5
d_call: -
clone_size: -
v_call: TRBV7-2
cdr3_nt: TGTGCCAGCAGCTTTTCGGACGGCCAAGGTCAGCCCCAGCATTTT
cdr3_aa: CASSFSDGQGQPQHF

j_call: TRBJ2-6
d_call: -
clone_size: -
v_call: TRBV10-3
cdr3_nt: TGTGCCATCAGTGGATCTGCAGGGAGCTCTGGGGCCAACGTCCTGACTTTC
cdr3_aa: CAISGSAGSSGANVLTF

j_call: TRBJ1-2
d_call: -
clone_size: -
v_call: TRBV19
cdr3_nt: TGTGCCAGTAGTATAGGTGGAGGGGGAGAACTCTATGGCTACACCTTC
cdr3_aa: CASSIGGGGELYGYTF

j_call: TRBJ1-4
d_call: -
clone_size: -
v_call: TRBV2
cdr3_nt: TGTGCCAGCAGCGGAACAGGGAGTAATGAAAAACTGTTTTTT
cdr3_aa: CASSGTGSNEKLFF

j_call: TRBJ1-2
d_call: -
clone_size: -
v_call: TRBV7-2
cdr3_nt: TGTGCCAGCAGCTTAGCCTCAACAACAGAGAACTATGGCTACACCTTC
cdr3_aa: CASSLASTTENYGYTF

j_call: TRBJ2-1
d_call: -
clone_size: -
v_call: TRBV19
cdr3_nt: TGTGCCAGTAGTATACAACGGGGTGAGCAGTTCTTC
cdr3_aa: CASSIQRGEQFF

j_call: TRBJ1-6
d_call: -
clone_size: -
v_call: TRBV12-3/TRBV12-4
cdr3_nt: TGTGCCAGCAGAGGGCAGGGGATTTCACCCCTCCACTTT
cdr3_aa: CASRGQGISPLHF

j_call: TRBJ1-2
d_call: TRBD1
clone_size: -
v_call: TRBV30
cdr3_nt: TGTGCCTGGTCGAGATTGAGGGACAGCGTGACAACTAACTATGGCTACACCTTC
cdr3_aa: CAWSRLRDSVTTNYGYTF

j_call: TRBJ1-5
d_call: -
clone_size: -
v_call: TRBV18
cdr3_nt: TGTGCCAGCTCACCAGCCGATCAGCCCCAGCATTTT
cdr3_aa: CASSPADQPQHF

j_call: TRBJ1-1
d_call: TRBD1
clone_size: -
v_call: TRBV10-3
cdr3_nt: TGTGCCATCAGTGACCACAGGGGGCTCGCTGAAGCTTTCTTT
cdr3_aa: CAISDHRGLAEAFF

j_call: TRBJ2-7
d_call: -
clone_size: -
v_call: TRBV23-1
cdr3_nt: TGCGCCAGCAGTCCTCGGCAGGGACCCTCCTACGAGCAGTACTTC
cdr3_aa: CASSPRQGPSYEQYF

j_call: TRBJ2-1
d_call: TRBD1
clone_size: -
v_call: TRBV4-1
cdr3_nt: TGCGCCAGCAGCCAGCTACCGGGACAGGGGGATCATGAGCAGTTCTTC
cdr3_aa: CASSQLPGQGDHEQFF